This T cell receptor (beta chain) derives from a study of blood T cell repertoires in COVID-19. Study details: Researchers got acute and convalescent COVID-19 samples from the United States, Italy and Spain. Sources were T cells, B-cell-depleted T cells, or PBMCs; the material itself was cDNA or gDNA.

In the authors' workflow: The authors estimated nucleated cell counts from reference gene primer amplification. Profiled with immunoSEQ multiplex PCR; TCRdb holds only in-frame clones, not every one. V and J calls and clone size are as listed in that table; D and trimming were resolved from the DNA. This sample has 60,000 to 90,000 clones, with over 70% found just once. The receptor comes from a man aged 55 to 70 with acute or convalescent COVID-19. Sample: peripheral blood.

The CDR3 DNA is TGTGCCAGCAGCTTACTGGGAGGTTCCTATGGCTACACCTTC. It yields the protein CASSLLGGSYGYTF. The chain links TRBV7-2 to TRBJ1-2; the D is unclear. The CDR3 loop spans 14 amino acids. V was cut by 2 bases and J by 4 bases, with 11 bases left in between. CDR1 is SGHTA, CDR2 FQGNSA, per germline.